This T cell receptor beta chain is from a study of chemoradiotherapy in HPV16-positive cancers (dated by TCRdb to between 2021 and 2024). In terms of the full investigation: Candidate HPV-specific T-cell clones and common TCR motifs were defined through functional T-cell assays on cells from a couple of HPV16-positive patients. The study asked whether T-cell immunity to the HPV oncoproteins E6 and E7 changes during chemoradiotherapy and whether this immunity affects survival. The candidate HPV-specific TCRs and motifs were then tracked in TCR repertoires from over 80 patients with HPV-related cancers.

Repertoires were sampled repeatedly over the course of chemoradiotherapy, so clonal expansion could be followed in the tumor microenvironment. Details on this clone: Its antigen remains undetermined. The record has no base qualities; no much larger clone is one base away.

CDR1 and CDR2 are drawn from the germline V gene (reference sequence): SEHNR, FQNEAQ. V is cut by 3 bases and J by 0 bases, and the space between the germline ends is 12 bases. The CDR3 measures 16 amino acids from cysteine to phenylalanine. Only the CDR3 region is kept as DNA, spanning 48 bases read in frame from base 1. Overall results and qualifications from the work: In HPV16-positive patients, expansion of HPV-responsive T cells during chemoradiotherapy was associated with improved recurrence-free survival. Expansion of candidate HPV-specific clones and E7-related TCR motifs was observed in the tumor microenvironment during treatment, whereas no such expansion was observed for non-HPV-specific T cells. The survival association was reported for HPV16-positive patients, and the functional definition of HPV-specific T cells was derived from only a couple of HPV16-positive patients.

The library was made by the immunoSEQ multiplex PCR assay. Not all clones reach the TCRdb copy of this immuneACCESS table, which keeps in-frame sequences only. Checked studies attribute under half of the gap to unresolved V genes and leave the rest unexplained. The sample contains approximately 8,600 clones, 70% to 90% of them found a single time. The biggest ten clones account for under 2.5% of the sample. The chain couples TRBV7-9 to TRBJ1-3; the D segment could be TRBD1, given 5 matching bases. The sample here was taken from a patient who underwent chemoradiotherapy. This sequence was found in a human donor with HPV-associated anogenital cancer. The bases are TGTGCCAGCAGCTTGGGGGACGTCTTCTCTGGAAACACCATATATTTT. This is translated as CASSLGDVFSGNTIYF.